This TCR beta chain stems from a study of blood T cell repertoires in COVID-19. Across the study: The United States, Italy and Spain were the sources of the acute and convalescent COVID-19 samples. PBMCs, B-cell-depleted T cells, or T cells were the source of the cDNA or gDNA that made up the material.

Authors' data handling: Amplifying reference gene primers gave estimates of nucleated cell counts. The data were produced by immunoSEQ multiplex PCR, yet TCRdb's version contains in-frame clones alone and is incomplete. The V and J calls and the clone size are those of that table, but D and trimming were determined from the DNA. The sample lists about 140,000 clones, 65% to 90% occurring once. V lost 6 bases, J lost 2 bases, and 5 bases stayed unmatched. This CDR3 has 15 residues. Germline assignment: CDR1 SGHTA and CDR2 FQGNSA. The source material was peripheral blood. The clonotype was recovered from a man in his 60s with active or convalescent COVID-19. The V call is TRBV7-2, the J call TRBJ1-5; 9 bases align to TRBD1. CDR3 region: CASRSTGGRNQPQHF. The CDR3 DNA sequence: TGTGCCAGCAGATCCACAGGGGGCCGCAATCAGCCCCAGCATTTT. Variable domain in full (rest from reference TRBV7-2 and TRBJ1-5): GAGVSQSPSNKVTEKGKDVELRCDPISGHTALYWYRQSLGQGLEFLIYFQGNSAPDKSGLPSDRFSAERTGGSVSTLTIQRTQQEDSAVYLCASRSTGGRNQPQHFGDGTRLSIL.